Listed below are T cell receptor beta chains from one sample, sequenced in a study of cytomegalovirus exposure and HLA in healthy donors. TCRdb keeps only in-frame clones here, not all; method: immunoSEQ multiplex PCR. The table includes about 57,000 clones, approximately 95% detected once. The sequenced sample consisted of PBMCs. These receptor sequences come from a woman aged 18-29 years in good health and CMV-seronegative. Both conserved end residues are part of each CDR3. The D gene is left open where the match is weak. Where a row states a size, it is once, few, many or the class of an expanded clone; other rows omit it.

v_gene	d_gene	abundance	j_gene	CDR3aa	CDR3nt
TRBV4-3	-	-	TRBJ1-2	CASSQVTGYGYTF	TGCGCCAGCAGCCAAGTCACAGGTTATGGCTACACCTTC
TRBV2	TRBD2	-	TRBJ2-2	CASKKAGAGELFF	TGTGCCAGCAAGAAGGCGGGAGCCGGGGAGCTGTTTTTT
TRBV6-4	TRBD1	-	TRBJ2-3	CASSGTGGTDTQYF	TGTGCCAGCAGTGGGACAGGGGGCACAGATACGCAGTATTTT
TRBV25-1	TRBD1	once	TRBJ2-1	CASSAESFSGTENNEQFF	TGTGCCAGCAGTGCAGAATCTTTTTCGGGGACAGAAAACAATGAGCAGTTCTTC
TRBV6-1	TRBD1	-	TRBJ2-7	CASSEVWQGAYEQYF	TGTGCCAGCAGTGAGGTATGGCAGGGGGCTTACGAGCAGTACTTC
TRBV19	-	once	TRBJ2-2	CASSALASGELFF	TGTGCCAGTAGCGCGTTAGCGTCCGGGGAGCTGTTTTTT
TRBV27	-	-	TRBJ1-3	CASFTQAGNTIYF	TGTGCCAGCTTTACACAGGCTGGAAACACCATATATTTT
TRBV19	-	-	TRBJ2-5	CASRDDRTQETQYF	TGTGCCAGTAGGGATGACAGAACCCAAGAGACCCAGTACTTC
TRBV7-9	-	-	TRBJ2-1	CASSFSTGQSSYNEQFF	TGTGCCAGCAGCTTTTCCACGGGACAAAGCTCCTACAATGAGCAGTTCTTC
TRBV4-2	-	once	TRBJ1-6	CASSQDLRATARNSPLHF	TGTGCCAGCAGCCAAGATCTGCGGGCTACAGCCAGAAATTCACCCCTCCACTTT
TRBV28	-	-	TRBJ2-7	CASSLDSFSYEQYF	TGTGCCAGCAGTTTGGACAGCTTCTCCTACGAGCAGTACTTC
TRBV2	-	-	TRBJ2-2	CASSKNARGTGELFF	TGTGCCAGCAGTAAAAACGCCCGGGGTACCGGGGAGCTGTTTTTT
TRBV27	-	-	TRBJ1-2	CASKRGGDNYGYTF	TGTGCCTCTAAACGGGGGGGGGACAACTATGGCTACACCTTC
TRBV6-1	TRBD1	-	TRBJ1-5	CASSDSGGYSPPQHF	TGTGCCAGCAGTGATTCAGGGGGCTACTCACCGCCCCAGCATTTT
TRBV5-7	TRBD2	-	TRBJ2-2	CASSTGTSGRVNTGELFF	TGTGCCAGCAGCACAGGGACTAGCGGGAGGGTGAACACCGGGGAGCTGTTTTTT
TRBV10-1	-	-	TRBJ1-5	CASSESPVFYQPQHF	TGCGCCAGCAGTGAGTCGCCGGTATTTTATCAGCCCCAGCATTTT
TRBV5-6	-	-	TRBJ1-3	CASSLGSGNTIYF	TGTGCCAGCAGCTTAGGGAGTGGAAACACCATATATTTT
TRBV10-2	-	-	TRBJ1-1	CASSESVDRIEAFF	TGCGCCAGCAGTGAGTCAGTGGACAGAATTGAAGCTTTCTTT
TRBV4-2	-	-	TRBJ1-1	CASSQEGFQGSAFF	TGTGCCAGCAGCCAAGAGGGATTTCAGGGGTCGGCTTTCTTT
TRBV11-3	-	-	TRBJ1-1	CASSPIRRGNTEAFF	TGTGCCAGCAGCCCCATTCGCAGGGGTAACACTGAAGCTTTCTTT
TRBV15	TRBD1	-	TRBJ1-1	CATSPDRVGTSEAFF	TGTGCCACCAGCCCGGACAGGGTGGGGACGAGTGAAGCTTTCTTT
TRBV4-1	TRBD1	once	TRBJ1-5	CASSPVGQGVRQPQHF	TGCGCCAGCAGCCCCGTGGGACAGGGGGTACGACAGCCCCAGCATTTT
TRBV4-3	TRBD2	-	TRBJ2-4	CASSQRRGESKNIQYF	TGCGCCAGCAGCCAAAGGCGGGGGGAATCCAAAAACATTCAGTACTTC
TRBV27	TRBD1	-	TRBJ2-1	CASSLRGPNNEQFF	TGTGCCAGCAGTTTGAGGGGGCCGAACAATGAGCAGTTCTTC
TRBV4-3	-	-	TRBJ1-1	CASSQDRRGGGEAFF	TGCGCCAGCAGCCAAGATCGGAGGGGAGGAGGTGAAGCTTTCTTT
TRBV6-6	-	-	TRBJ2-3	CASSYQSLSDTQYF	TGTGCCAGCAGTTACCAGTCTCTCTCAGATACGCAGTATTTT
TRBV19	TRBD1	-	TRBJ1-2	CASTLRRQGTFYGYTF	TGTGCCAGTACTCTTAGGAGACAGGGCACATTTTATGGCTACACCTTC
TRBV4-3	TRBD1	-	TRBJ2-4	CASSQGDRGNQNIQYF	TGCGCCAGCAGCCAAGGGGACAGGGGGAACCAAAACATTCAGTACTTC
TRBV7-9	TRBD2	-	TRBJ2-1	CASSSWTSGLYNEQFF	TGTGCCAGCAGCTCGTGGACTAGCGGGCTTTACAATGAGCAGTTCTTC
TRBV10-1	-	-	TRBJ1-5	CASSESYRVRPQHF	TGCGCCAGCAGTGAGTCCTACAGGGTGCGGCCCCAGCATTTT
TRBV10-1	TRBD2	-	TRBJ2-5	CASSASGMYQETQYF	TGCGCCAGCAGTGCAAGCGGGATGTACCAAGAGACCCAGTACTTC
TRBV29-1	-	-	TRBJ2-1	CSGTGNTYNEQFF	TGCAGCGGCACAGGGAATACCTACAATGAGCAGTTCTTC
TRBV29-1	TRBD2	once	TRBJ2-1	CSGQAGGSYNEQFF	TGCAGCGGCCAAGCGGGAGGAAGTTACAATGAGCAGTTCTTC